Below are 7 T cell receptor beta chains sequenced from a single sample in a study of identical twins. TCRdb reanalysed the 5' RACE reads using MiXCR and keeps one entry per CDR3 protein. The sample records approximately 590,000 distinct CDR3 sequences, 9.5% to 10% being singletons. In addition, the sample was reused for a study of yellow fever vaccine responses in identical twins.

Sequencing was carried out using PBMCs. All receptors come from a woman aged 18-29 years in good health.

V gene TRBV20-1 combines with J gene TRBJ2-5; the match to TRBD1 covers 11 bases. Germline V gene sequence: CDR1 DFQATT, CDR2 SNEGSKA (reference sequence). The ends lost 4 bases at V and 4 bases at J; junction bases unmatched: 5. The CDR3 contains 14 residues. The CDR3 is CSATGQGALETQYF. The CDR3 DNA sequence: TGCAGTGCTACTGGACAGGGGGCGTTAGAGACCCAGTACTTC.

The rearrangement uses TRBV20-1 and TRBJ2-7; D possibly matches TRBD1 or TRBD2 (5 bases each). Germline V gene data show CDR1 as DFQATT and CDR2 as SNEGSKA (reference sequence). The V end lost 0 bases, the J end lost 6 bases, and 18 bases lay between the germline ends. The CDR3 is made up of 15 amino acids. The CDR3 reads CSAREPGTAFFEQYF. CDR3 nucleotides: TGCAGTGCTAGAGAGCCCGGGACCGCCTTCTTCGAGCAGTACTTC.

This rearrangement joins TRBV9 to TRBJ1-3; 7 bases align to TRBD1. The length of the CDR3 is 14 residues. From germline, CDR1 is SGDLS and CDR2 YYNGEE. Trimming removed 3 bases from V and 2 bases from J; junction bases left unmatched: 2. This CDR3 is CASSAGTAGNTIYF. The CDR3 DNA is TGTGCCAGCAGCGCCGGGACAGCTGGAAACACCATATATTTT.

This clonotype was picked up many times. The chain has TRBV10-3 and TRBJ2-5; 8 bases line up with TRBD2. The trim removed 4 bases at V and 0 bases at J, leaving 10 bases unmatched. The CDR3 contains 17 residues. Germline loops: CDR1 ENHRY, CDR2 SYGVKD. Here the CDR3 DNA reads TGTGCCATCAGTGCGGGAGGGAAAGGGATGTACCAAGAGACCCAGTACTTC. Protein product: CAISAGGKGMYQETQYF.

This clonotype was picked up many times. The chain has TRBV4-3 and TRBJ2-3; no reliable D call. The CDR3 runs to 15 residues. Per germline, CDR1 LGHNA and CDR2 YSLEER. V shed 1 base and J shed 6 bases, with 14 bases lying between them. The CDR3 nucleotides read TGCGCCAGCAGCCAAGGGTCCCAGGTCGAGGATACGCAGTATTTT. It translates to CASSQGSQVEDTQYF.

The chain is built from TRBV13 and TRBJ2-7, with D perhaps matching TRBD1 or TRBD2 (5 bases each). Deletions cut 5 bases from V and 2 bases from J, with 19 bases between. CDR3 length: 16 residues. The germline CDR1 and CDR2 sequences are PRHDT and FYEKMQ (reference sequence). CDR3 sequence reads: CASSARDVQLTYEQYF. CDR3 bases: TGTGCCAGCAGCGCCCGGGACGTCCAATTAACCTACGAGCAGTACTTC.

This clonotype was recorded many times. The chain links TRBV15 to TRBJ2-3; D unclear. Per germline, CDR1 LNHNV and CDR2 YYDKDF (reference sequence). CDR3 length: 16 residues. Trimming took 0 bases from V and 2 from J, leaving 12 bases between them. This CDR3 is CATSRDLDGSTDTQYF. The CDR3 DNA reads as TGTGCCACCAGCAGAGATCTCGATGGATCCACAGATACGCAGTATTTT.